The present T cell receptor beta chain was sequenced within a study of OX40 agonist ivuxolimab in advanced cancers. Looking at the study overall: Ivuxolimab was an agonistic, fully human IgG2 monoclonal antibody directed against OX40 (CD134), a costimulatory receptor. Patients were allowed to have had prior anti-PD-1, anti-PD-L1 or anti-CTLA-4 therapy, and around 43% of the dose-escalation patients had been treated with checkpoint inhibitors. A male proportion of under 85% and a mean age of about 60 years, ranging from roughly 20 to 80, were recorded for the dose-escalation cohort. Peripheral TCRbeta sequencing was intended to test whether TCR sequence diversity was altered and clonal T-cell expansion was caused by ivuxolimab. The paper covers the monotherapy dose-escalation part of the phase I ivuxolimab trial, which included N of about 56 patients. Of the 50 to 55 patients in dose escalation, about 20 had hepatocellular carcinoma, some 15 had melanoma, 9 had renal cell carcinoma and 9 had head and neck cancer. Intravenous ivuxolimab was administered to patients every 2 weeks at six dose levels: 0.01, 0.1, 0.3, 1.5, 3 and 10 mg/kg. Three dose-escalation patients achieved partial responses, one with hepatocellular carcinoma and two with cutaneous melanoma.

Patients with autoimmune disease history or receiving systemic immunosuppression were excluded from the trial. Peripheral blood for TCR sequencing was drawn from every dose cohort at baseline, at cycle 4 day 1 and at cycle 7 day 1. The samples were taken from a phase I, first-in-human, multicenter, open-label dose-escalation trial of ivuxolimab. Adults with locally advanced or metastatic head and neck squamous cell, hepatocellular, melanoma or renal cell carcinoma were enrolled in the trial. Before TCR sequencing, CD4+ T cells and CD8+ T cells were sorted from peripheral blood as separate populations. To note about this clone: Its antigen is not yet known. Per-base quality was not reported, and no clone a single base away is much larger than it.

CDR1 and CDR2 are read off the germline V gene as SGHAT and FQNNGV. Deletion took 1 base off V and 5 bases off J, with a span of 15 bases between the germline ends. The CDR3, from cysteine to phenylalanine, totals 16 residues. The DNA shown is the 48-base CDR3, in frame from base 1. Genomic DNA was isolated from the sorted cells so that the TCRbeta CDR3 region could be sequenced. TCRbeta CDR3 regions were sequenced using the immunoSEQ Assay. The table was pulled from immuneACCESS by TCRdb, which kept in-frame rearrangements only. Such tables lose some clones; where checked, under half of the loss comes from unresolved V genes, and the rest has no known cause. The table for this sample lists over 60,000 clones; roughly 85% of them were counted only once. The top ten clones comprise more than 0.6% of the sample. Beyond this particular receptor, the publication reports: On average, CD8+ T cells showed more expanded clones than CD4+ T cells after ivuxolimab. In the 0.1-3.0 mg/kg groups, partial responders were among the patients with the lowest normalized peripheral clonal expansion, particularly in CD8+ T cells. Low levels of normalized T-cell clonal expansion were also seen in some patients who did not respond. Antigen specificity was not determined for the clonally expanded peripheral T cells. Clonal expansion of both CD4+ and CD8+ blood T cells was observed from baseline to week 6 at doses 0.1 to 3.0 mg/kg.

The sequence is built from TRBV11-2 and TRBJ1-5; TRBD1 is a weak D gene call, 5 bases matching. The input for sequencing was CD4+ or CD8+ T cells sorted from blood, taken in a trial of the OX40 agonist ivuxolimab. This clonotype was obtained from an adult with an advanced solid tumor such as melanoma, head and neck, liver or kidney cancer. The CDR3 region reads CASSLAGPGGDQPQHF. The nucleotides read TGTGCCAGCAGCTTAGCCGGGCCCGGAGGGGATCAGCCCCAGCATTTT.